This T cell receptor beta chain was documented in a study of shared clonotypes between healthy human individuals. General study points: The small donor group covered limited genetic and exposure diversity.

Only in-frame clones appear in the TCRdb table, and some are missing; sequencing was by immunoSEQ multiplex PCR. Among about 600,000 clones listed, roughly 98% were seen once. It was CD45RO-negative cells, positively selected for CCR7, that made up naive CD8 cells, with terminally differentiated effector memory CD45RA+ cells excluded. Remarks on this clone: Its antigen is unidentified.

The CDR3 extends over 20 amino acids. This TCR derives from a man aged 25-45 years in good health. The source material was naive CD8+ T cells sorted from blood. V is TRBV21-1 and J is TRBJ2-7; TRBD2 is the table's D call and was not checked against the DNA. TRBV21-1 is shown as a pseudogene. The CDR3: CASSKPDTGTSGSRRREQYF. As DNA, the CDR3 is TGTGCCAGCAGCAAACCGGATACCGGGACTAGCGGGAGTCGCAGGCGCGAGCAGTACTTC.